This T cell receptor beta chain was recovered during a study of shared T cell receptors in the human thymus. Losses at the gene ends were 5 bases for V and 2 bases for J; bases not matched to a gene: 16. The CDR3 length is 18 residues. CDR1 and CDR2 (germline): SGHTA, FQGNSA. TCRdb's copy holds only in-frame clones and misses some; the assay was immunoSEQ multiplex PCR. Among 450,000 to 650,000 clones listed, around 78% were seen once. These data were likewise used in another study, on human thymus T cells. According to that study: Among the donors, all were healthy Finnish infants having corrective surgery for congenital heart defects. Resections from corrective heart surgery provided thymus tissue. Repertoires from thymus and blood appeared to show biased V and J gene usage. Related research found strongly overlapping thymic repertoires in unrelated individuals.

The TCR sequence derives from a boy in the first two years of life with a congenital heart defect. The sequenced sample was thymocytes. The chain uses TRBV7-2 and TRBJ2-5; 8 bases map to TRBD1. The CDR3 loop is CASSRINRDRFHQETQYF. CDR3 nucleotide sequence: TGTGCCAGCAGCCGAATTAACCGGGACAGGTTCCATCAAGAGACCCAGTACTTC.